This TCR beta chain was captured in a study of blood T cell repertoires in COVID-19. Study overall: The origin of the acute and convalescent COVID-19 samples was the United States, Italy and Spain. Nucleic acid was either cDNA or gDNA, and it came from T cells, B-cell-depleted T cells, or PBMCs.

V was pared by 2 bases and J by 4 bases, with 12 bases between. Looked up from germline, CDR1 is SGHTA and CDR2 is FQGNSA. The CDR3 is 15 amino acids. Original data processing: Reference gene primers were amplified, and this amplification served to estimate nucleated cell counts. Clones were read by immunoSEQ multiplex PCR, and TCRdb kept only the in-frame ones, dropping some. V and J calls and clone size are given by that table; D and trimming were obtained from the DNA. This sample has about 88,000 clones, with 90% found just once. Sequences were obtained from peripheral blood. This TCR came from a man aged 60-69 years with acute or convalescent COVID-19. V gene TRBV7-2 combines with J gene TRBJ1-3; TRBD1 might be the D (5 bases). DNA of the CDR3: TGTGCCAGCAGCTTAACTCAGGGCTCAGGAAACACCATATATTTT. As protein: CASSLTQGSGNTIYF.